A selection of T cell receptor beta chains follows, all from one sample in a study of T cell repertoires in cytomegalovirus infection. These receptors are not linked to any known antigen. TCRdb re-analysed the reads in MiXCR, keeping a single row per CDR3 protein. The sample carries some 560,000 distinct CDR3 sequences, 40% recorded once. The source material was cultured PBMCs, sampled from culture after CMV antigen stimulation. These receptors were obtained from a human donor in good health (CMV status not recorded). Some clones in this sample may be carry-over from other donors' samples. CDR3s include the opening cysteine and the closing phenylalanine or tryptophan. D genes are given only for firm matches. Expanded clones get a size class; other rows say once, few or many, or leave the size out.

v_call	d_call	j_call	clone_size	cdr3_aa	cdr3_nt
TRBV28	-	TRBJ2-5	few	CASRSGLGVETQYF	TGTGCCAGCAGAAGCGGGTTGGGAGTAGAGACCCAGTACTTC
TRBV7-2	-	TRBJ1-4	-	CASSQPYEKLFF	TGTGCCAGCAGCCAGCCCTATGAAAAACTGTTTTTT
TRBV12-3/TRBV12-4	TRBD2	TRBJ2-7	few	CASSHRWPGSLLAREQYF	TGTGCCAGCAGCCATAGATGGCCAGGGAGCCTACTAGCGAGGGAGCAGTACTTC
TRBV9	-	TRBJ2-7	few	CASSVESYSYEQYF	TGTGCCAGCAGCGTAGAGTCCTACTCCTACGAGCAGTACTTC
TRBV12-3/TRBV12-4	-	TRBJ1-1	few	CASSYLQYTEAFF	TGTGCCAGCAGTTACTTACAGTACACTGAAGCTTTCTTT
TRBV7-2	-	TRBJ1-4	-	CASSLEPRGEKLFF	TGTGCCAGCAGCTTAGAGCCCCGTGGTGAAAAACTGTTTTTT
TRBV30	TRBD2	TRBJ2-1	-	CAWSVGLTSGSSYNEQFF	TGTGCCTGGAGTGTAGGCCTTACTAGCGGAAGCTCCTACAATGAGCAGTTCTTC
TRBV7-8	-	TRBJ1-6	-	CASSTRTPRDSPLHF	TGTGCCAGCAGCACCCGGACCCCCCGGGATTCACCCCTCCACTTT
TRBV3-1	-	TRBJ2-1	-	CASSQEGRAHSYNEQFF	TGTGCCAGCAGCCAAGAAGGCAGGGCGCACTCCTACAATGAGCAGTTCTTC
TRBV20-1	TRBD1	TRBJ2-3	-	CSAPTRGQGAKRRTDTQYF	TGCAGTGCTCCCACCCGGGGACAGGGGGCGAAACGCCGCACAGATACGCAGTATTTT
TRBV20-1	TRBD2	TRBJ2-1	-	CSASPRLAGAGEQFF	TGCAGTGCTAGCCCCCGTCTAGCGGGAGCCGGTGAGCAGTTCTTC
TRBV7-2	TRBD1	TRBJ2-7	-	CASSSVTGNYEQYF	TGTGCCAGCAGCTCCGTGACAGGGAACTACGAGCAGTACTTC
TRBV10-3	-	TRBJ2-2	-	CAISESGTGELFF	TGTGCCATCAGTGAGTCGGGCACCGGGGAGCTGTTTTTT
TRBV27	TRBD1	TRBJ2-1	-	CASSTTGVAYNEQFF	TGTGCCAGCAGTACGACAGGGGTAGCCTACAATGAGCAGTTCTTC
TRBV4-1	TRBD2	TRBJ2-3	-	CASSPLAGGPDTQYF	TGCGCCAGCAGCCCACTAGCGGGGGGCCCAGATACGCAGTATTTT
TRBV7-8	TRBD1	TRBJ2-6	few	CATDAGTGRSGANVLTF	TGTGCCACCGACGCCGGGACAGGGAGGTCCGGGGCCAACGTCCTGACTTTC
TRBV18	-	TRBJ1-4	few	CASSPRIGGSTNEKLFF	TGTGCCAGCTCACCGAGGATAGGGGGATCAACTAATGAAAAACTGTTTTTT
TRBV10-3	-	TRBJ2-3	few	CAVRTGTSTDTQYF	TGTGCCGTACGAACCGGGACTTCCACAGATACGCAGTATTTT
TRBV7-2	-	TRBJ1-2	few	CASSPSPRAYGYTF	TGTGCCAGCAGCCCCAGTCCCAGGGCCTATGGCTACACCTTC
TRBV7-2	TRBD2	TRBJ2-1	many	CASSARAIAGNNEQFF	TGTGCCAGCAGCGCCCGGGCGATAGCGGGGAACAATGAGCAGTTCTTC
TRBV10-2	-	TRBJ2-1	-	CASVLRGGYNEQFF	TGCGCCAGCGTCCTAAGGGGGGGTTACAATGAGCAGTTCTTC
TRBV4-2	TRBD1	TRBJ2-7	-	CASSPSGQGIEQYF	TGTGCCAGCAGCCCGTCGGGACAGGGGATCGAGCAGTACTTC
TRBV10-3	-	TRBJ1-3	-	CAISESAASGNTIYF	TGTGCCATCAGTGAGTCGGCAGCCTCTGGAAACACCATATATTTT
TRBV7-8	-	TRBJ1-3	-	CASSLEQGPVGGNTIYF	TGTGCCAGCAGCTTGGAACAGGGACCCGTCGGGGGAAACACCATATATTTT
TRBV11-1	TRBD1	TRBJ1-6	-	CASSLSGQGRNSPLHF	TGTGCCAGCAGCTTATCCGGACAGGGTCGGAATTCACCCCTCCACTTT
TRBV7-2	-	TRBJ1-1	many	CASSPQTWVNTEAFF	TGTGCCAGCAGCCCCCAGACGTGGGTAAACACTGAAGCTTTCTTT
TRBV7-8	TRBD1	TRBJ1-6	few	CASSWDRGNSPLHF	TGTGCCAGCAGCTGGGACAGGGGGAATTCACCCCTCCACTTT